This T cell receptor beta chain was identified during a study of blood T cell repertoires in COVID-19. Study-wide context: Samples taken during acute and convalescent COVID-19 were collected in the United States, Italy and Spain.

Individuals aged roughly 18 to 95 years were recruited from around 22 US areas. Participant-given clinical history determined each cohort assignment. In the original processing: Scientists estimated how many nucleated cells there were by amplifying reference gene primers. Method: immunoSEQ multiplex PCR; TCRdb's copy keeps in-frame clones and lacks some. The V and J calls and clone size are taken from that table; D and trimming were inferred from the DNA. The sample lists approximately 290,000 clones, around 90% seen once, with approximately 4.3% in the top ten. Trimming left V 3 bases short and J 2 bases short, with 14 bases between. CDR3 length: 15 amino acids. Germline V lookup: CDR1 MNHEY, CDR2 SVGAGI.

The genes are TRBV6-5 and TRBJ2-7; weak D call: TRBD1 (5 bases). This clonotype was sampled from a woman under 30 with acute COVID-19. Material for sequencing was PBMCs or T cells enriched from blood (not recorded which). CDR3 nucleotide sequence: TGTGCCAGCAGTTATTCTCCAGGGTTAGCCTACGAGCAGTACTTC. It is translated as CASSYSPGLAYEQYF.